Presented here are 2 T cell receptor beta chains from one specimen sequenced in a study of T cells in Graves' hyperthyroidism and ophthalmopathy. TCR beta CDR3 region amplification was performed from RNA transcripts. In the first-round RT-PCR of the TCR CDR3, the HTBI primer set was used. TCRdb analysed the multiplex PCR reads with MiXCR anew, one entry per CDR3 protein. The sample consists of 250,000 to 300,000 distinct CDR3 sequences, roughly 20% of them appearing once. The source material was blood. The receptors stem from a man between 45 and 60 years old with Graves' ophthalmopathy.

This clonotype appeared many times. V is TRBV11-3 and J is TRBJ2-3; 11 bases are shared with TRBD2. This CDR3 region has 17 residues. The junction had 12 bases not matched to a gene; V was cut back by 6 bases and J by 4 bases. In germline, CDR1 is SGHNT, CDR2 YENEEA. The CDR3 sequence is CASSLGELAGDADTQYF. The DNA of the CDR3 is TGTGCCAGCAGTCTAGGGGAACTAGCGGGAGATGCAGATACGCAGTATTTT.

This clonotype appeared many times. The J gene is TRBJ1-1, the V gene TRBV5-1; D uncertain. Per the germline V gene, CDR1 is SGHRS and CDR2 is YFSETQ. The CDR3 runs 13 residues. Deletions cut 7 bases from V and 0 bases from J, with 10 bases between. The CDR3 reads CASRLNMNTEAFF. The DNA for the CDR3 is TGCGCCAGCCGCCTTAACATGAACACTGAAGCTTTCTTT.